This entry concerns a single T cell receptor beta chain. This entry is derived from a study of siplizumab effects on memory and regulatory T cells. Measured with immunoSEQ multiplex PCR; TCRdb has only the in-frame clones, and not every one. The table records around 120,000 clones, roughly 94% of them present only once. Sequencing was done on a sample of non-Treg CD4+ T cells sorted from blood. This clonotype originated in a human donor in good health.

Here the CDR3 DNA reads TGTGCCAGCAGTTCCATGGGGCTCCCGGGGGATGAAGCTTTCTTT. It is translated as CASSSMGLPGDEAFF. The chain combines TRBV7-9 with TRBJ1-1; tentative D call: TRBD1 (5 bases). The CDR3 contains 15 residues. V lost 6 bases to trimming and J lost 7 bases, with 21 bases between them. The germline gives CDR1 SEHNR, CDR2 FQNEAQ (reference sequence).